One sample yielded the 25 T cell receptor beta chains listed below, sequenced in a study of neoadjuvant anti-PD-1 for oral cavity cancer. TCRdb's table, derived via immunoSEQ multiplex PCR, lists solely in-frame clones and lacks some. The sample lists about 72,000 clones, about 83% occurring once. Sequencing used PBMCs, obtained before nivolumab (anti-PD-1) treatment. These receptors originate from a person aged 35-79 years with oral cavity squamous cell carcinoma.

V usage is TRBV30 and J usage is TRBJ1-2; 9 bases are shared with TRBD1. The CDR3 runs to 13 residues. The J segment lost 7 bases and the V segment lost 2 bases, leaving 5 bases of the junction unmatched. Germline loops: CDR1 GTSNPN, CDR2 SVGIG (reference sequence). The CDR3 nucleotides are TGTGCCTGGAGTCGAACAGGGGGCTCTGGCTACACCTTC. Protein: CAWSRTGGSGYTF.

V is TRBV15 and J is TRBJ2-7, with 8 bases matching TRBD1. Germline CDR1 LNHNV, CDR2 YYDKDF (reference sequence). The CDR3 length is 15 residues. Losses at the gene ends were 6 bases for V and 4 bases for J; bases not matched to a gene: 11. The DNA for the CDR3 is TGTGCCACCAGATTAGACAGGGGCTTTACGTACGAGCAGTACTTC. Its protein is CATRLDRGFTYEQYF.

This clone was counted a single time. The rearrangement joins TRBV11-1 to TRBJ1-2, with TRBD1 as a possible D gene (5 bases). With 5 bases removed from V and 1 base from J, the gap between germline ends came to 20 bases. Per the germline V gene, CDR1 is SGHAT and CDR2 is FQDESV (reference sequence). This CDR3 has 17 residues. The CDR3 nucleotides read TGTGCCAGCAGCCCCAACAGCTGGGGCCGCGGTAACTATGGCTACACCTTC. It codes for CASSPNSWGRGNYGYTF.

A few counts support this clone. The rearrangement joins TRBV27 to TRBJ1-2, with D perhaps matching TRBD1 (5 bases). V shed 9 bases and J shed 3 bases, with 20 bases lying between them. The CDR3 runs to 15 residues. Germline V gives CDR1 MNHEY, CDR2 SMNVEV (reference sequence). Written as DNA, the CDR3 is TGTGCCAGTTCAACCGGGGCTTATCCCCACTATGGCTACACCTTC. This codes for CASSTGAYPHYGYTF.

J is TRBJ1-1 and V is TRBV5-1; the D gene is possibly TRBD1 (6 bases). Trimming left V 0 bases short and J 0 bases short, with 12 bases between. This CDR3 has 16 amino acids. Germline CDR1 reads SGHRS; CDR2 reads YFSETQ. The CDR3 DNA is TGCGCCAGCAGCTTGGGGCAGGGGATGGTGAACACTGAAGCTTTCTTT. Protein product: CASSLGQGMVNTEAFF.

The gene calls are TRBV5-1 and TRBJ1-2, with D possibly matching TRBD1 (6 bases). The germline V gene has CDR1 SGHRS and CDR2 YFSETQ. CDR3 size: 14 residues. V was clipped by 0 bases and J by 9 bases, with 15 bases between them. The CDR3: CASSLAYITGSYTF. The DNA of the CDR3 is TGCGCCAGCAGCTTGGCCTATATTACAGGGAGCTACACCTTC.

The V and J genes are TRBV28 and TRBJ1-2; D is possibly TRBD1 (5 bases). CDR3 length: 15 residues. V lost 5 bases and J lost 4, with 17 bases in between. CDR1 MDHEN and CDR2 SYDVKM come from the germline V gene. Written as DNA, the CDR3 is TGTGCCAGCAGTCTTGAACAGGTTTCGGGCTATGGCTACACCTTC. Encoded protein: CASSLEQVSGYGYTF.

The chain joins TRBV28 to TRBJ1-4; D uncertain. Germline V CDR1 and CDR2: MDHEN, SYDVKM. V shed 5 bases and J shed 5 bases, with 3 bases lying between them. The CDR3 is 11 amino acids. The DNA of the CDR3 is TGTGCCAGCAGTCAAAATGAAAAACTGTTTTTT. Translation gives CASSQNEKLFF.

Only one count was recorded for this clone. The chain links TRBV6-1 to TRBJ2-7; D ambiguous. From germline, CDR1 is MNHNS and CDR2 SASEGT. Trimming left V 3 bases short and J 3 bases short, with 9 bases between. CDR3 size: 13 residues. In nucleotides, the CDR3 is TGTGCCAGCAGTGAGGGTGTTAGCTACGAGCAGTACTTC. It yields the protein CASSEGVSYEQYF.

The rearrangement uses TRBV9 and TRBJ1-3, with D perhaps matching TRBD1 (5 bases). The V end lost 0 bases, the J end lost 0 bases, and 10 bases lay between the germline ends. This CDR3 comprises 16 residues. Germline V CDR1 and CDR2: SGDLS, YYNGEE. CDR3 loop: CASSVGGTDSGNTIYF. CDR3 in DNA: TGTGCCAGCAGCGTAGGTGGGACGGACTCTGGAAACACCATATATTTT.

The chain couples TRBV6-4 to TRBJ2-4; TRBD2 might be the D (5 bases). Trimming stripped 0 bases from V and 8 bases from J, with 11 bases between. The CDR3 has 14 amino acids. CDR1 is MRHNA, CDR2 SNTAGT, per germline. Written as DNA, the CDR3 is TGTGCCAGCAGTGACTCGACGGACTCACACATTCAGTACTTC. This codes for CASSDSTDSHIQYF.

The chain has TRBV28 and TRBJ1-2, with D hard to call. The CDR3 loop spans 13 amino acids. The germline CDR1 and CDR2 sequences are MDHEN and SYDVKM. Trimming removed 2 bases at V and 5 bases at J, with 9 bases between. This CDR3 reads CASSLDNYYGYTF. CDR3 sequence (DNA): TGTGCCAGCAGTTTAGACAACTATTATGGCTACACCTTC.

This clone was observed a handful of times. The chain links TRBV10-1 to TRBJ1-1; D remains unclear. This CDR3 region has 14 residues. Germline CDR1 WNHNN, CDR2 SYGVQD (reference sequence). Trimming pared 2 bases from V and 0 bases from J, leaving 7 bases between. In DNA form, the CDR3 reads TGCGCCAGCAGTGAGGGCCTAATGAACACTGAAGCTTTCTTT. This gives the protein CASSEGLMNTEAFF.

For this clone: Other DNA sequences within the sample encode an identical CDR3. The chain links TRBV5-1 to TRBJ2-5, with D hard to call. This CDR3 comprises 11 residues. The V end was cut by 7 bases, the J end by 2 bases, with 6 bases between. CDR1 SGHRS and CDR2 YFSETQ come from the germline V gene. CDR3 amino acids: CASRGQETQYF. In nucleotides, the CDR3 is TGCGCCAGCCGCGGTCAAGAGACCCAGTACTTC.

The chain joins TRBV9 to TRBJ1-2, with 8 nucleotides matching TRBD1. This CDR3 is built from 16 residues. Germline CDR1 and CDR2: SGDLS and YYNGEE. The trim removed 3 bases at V and 0 bases at J, leaving 7 bases unmatched. CDR3 nucleotide sequence: TGTGCCAGCAGCGCAGGGACAGGCGCTACTAACTATGGCTACACCTTC. It encodes CASSAGTGATNYGYTF.

The rearrangement joins TRBV7-3 to TRBJ1-5; D gene ambiguous. V was pared by 5 bases and J by 0 bases, with 23 bases between. Germline CDR1 SGHTA, CDR2 FQGTGA. The CDR3 is made up of 19 amino acids. The CDR3 region has the DNA TGTGCCAGCAGCCCAGAGGTGGCTCCAAGTCTAAATAGCAATCAGCCCCAGCATTTT. Its translation is CASSPEVAPSLNSNQPQHF.

The chain uses TRBV5-1 and TRBJ2-7, with 12 bases matching TRBD2. Germline lookup yields CDR1 SGHRS and CDR2 YFSETQ. The trim removed 4 bases at V and 2 bases at J, leaving 4 bases unmatched. The CDR3 totals 15 residues. The CDR3 DNA is TGCGCCAGCAGCCAAACTAGCGGGAGGACCTACGAGCAGTACTTC. Protein sequence: CASSQTSGRTYEQYF.

V gene TRBV27 combines with J gene TRBJ2-1, with 8 bases matching TRBD2. This CDR3 has 16 amino acids. CDR1 and CDR2 from the germline V gene are MNHEY and SMNVEV (reference sequence). V lost 2 bases, J lost 6 bases, and 9 bases stayed unmatched. CDR3 in amino acids: CASSLRLGRVGNEQFF. The CDR3 DNA is TGTGCCAGCAGTTTACGACTCGGGAGGGTAGGCAATGAGCAGTTCTTC.

This chain joins TRBV15 and TRBJ2-7; possibly TRBD1 for D (6 bases). Trimming shortened V by 4 bases and J by 1 base, and 11 bases separated the two germline ends. The CDR3 extends over 14 amino acids. Germline V gene sequence: CDR1 LNHNV, CDR2 YYDKDF (reference sequence). The CDR3 region has the DNA TGTGCCACCAGCATATCAACAGGGTCCTACGAGCAGTACTTC. Its translation: CATSISTGSYEQYF.

The chain has TRBV7-2 and TRBJ1-4; 8 positions agree with TRBD1. The CDR3 spans 14 residues. With V trimmed by 5 bases and J by 7 bases, 6 bases remained unmatched. Germline V CDR1 and CDR2: SGHTA, FQGNSA. The CDR3, as DNA: TGTGCCAGCAGCAGGACAGGGATTGGTGAAAAACTGTTTTTT. Amino acids: CASSRTGIGEKLFF.

This chain uses TRBV9 with TRBJ2-7, with 10 bases aligning to TRBD1. The CDR3 length is 16 residues. V lost 2 bases to trimming and J lost 3 bases; unmatched junction nucleotides: 8. Germline-derived CDR1 and CDR2 are SGDLS and YYNGEE. CDR3 residues: CASSVYGTGVGYEQYF. Here the CDR3 DNA reads TGTGCCAGCAGCGTCTACGGGACAGGGGTTGGCTACGAGCAGTACTTC.

V and J are TRBV19 and TRBJ2-1; TRBD1 or TRBD2 may be the D gene (6 bases each). In germline, CDR1 is LNHDA, CDR2 SQIVND (reference sequence). The CDR3 is 15 residues long. The V end lost 10 bases, the J end lost 9 bases, and 25 bases lay between the germline ends. The CDR3 DNA reads TGTGCCACCGAGGGGGGACCACAGAGGGGAGGTGAGCAGTTCTTC. Its translation is CATEGGPQRGGEQFF.

V and J are TRBV9 and TRBJ1-2, with D possibly TRBD1 on 5 matching bases. Germline V gene lookup returns CDR1 SGDLS and CDR2 YYNGEE. The CDR3 spans 14 residues. V was pared by 1 base and J by 0 bases, with 7 bases between. CDR3 in amino acids: CASSVQGPNYGYTF. Here the CDR3 DNA reads TGTGCCAGCAGCGTACAGGGACCTAACTATGGCTACACCTTC.

This chain uses TRBV11-2 with TRBJ2-1; D ambiguous. Germline V gene data show CDR1 as SGHAT and CDR2 as FQNNGV. The CDR3 length is 14 residues. Deletions cut 5 bases from V and 0 bases from J, with 8 bases between. CDR3 nucleotide sequence: TGTGCCAGCAGCCACACCGTCTCCTACAATGAGCAGTTCTTC. It yields the protein CASSHTVSYNEQFF.

This clone appeared a single time. This chain connects TRBV27 to TRBJ2-5, with 7 nucleotides matching TRBD2. CDR1 is MNHEY, CDR2 SMNVEV, per germline (reference sequence). CDR3 length equals 16 residues. J gave up 3 bases and V 3 bases, and 10 bases lay outside the gene matches. The CDR3: CASSFRALAAEETQYF. DNA for the CDR3: TGTGCCAGCAGTTTTAGGGCCCTAGCGGCCGAAGAGACCCAGTACTTC.